Sequencing of this T cell receptor (beta chain) was carried out in a study of identical twins. Points from the study as a whole: A cross-sectional statistical analysis, not follow-up of the same donors, supported the conclusions.

Healthy Caucasians supplied all donations. This clonotype was seen more than once but under ten times. Its matching antigen is unknown. Germline V gene lookup returns CDR1 SGHRS and CDR2 YFSETQ. There are 15 residues in the CDR3. V was shortened by 1 base and J by 1 base, with 11 bases between the two germline ends. A universal primer site arose from template switching, and cDNA bore unique molecular identifiers. From the 5' RACE reads, TCRdb called clonotypes with MiXCR, one entry per CDR3 protein. The repertoire holds 1.5 million to 2 million distinct CDR3 sequences, with around 33% as singletons. The rearrangement joins TRBV5-1 to TRBJ1-1, with TRBD1 as a possible D gene (5 bases). Sequencing was carried out using cord blood. This TCR derives from a newborn girl in good health. The CDR3 DNA reads TGCGCCAGCAGCTTGAGTTGGACACCGAACACTGAAGCTTTCTTT. This sequence encodes CASSLSWTPNTEAFF.